This T cell receptor beta chain was obtained from a study of shared clonotypes between healthy human individuals. Study-level background: Three plates were used per donor for CD4 naive, three for CD4 memory, two for CD8 naive and one for CD8 memory.

Details on this clone: Its antigen is currently unknown.

General study findings and limits: Larger estimated richness was generally seen in naive subsets than in memory subsets. The naive CD4 repertoires of several donors were compared, and around 4.7% of clonotypes were shared.

The CDR3 has 14 residues. Germline V gene lookup returns CDR1 MNHEY and CDR2 SMNVEV (reference sequence). Trimming removed 0 bases from V and 5 bases from J, with 11 bases in between. Clones were read by immunoSEQ multiplex PCR, and TCRdb kept only the in-frame ones, dropping some. The sample records just over 2,000,000 clones, approximately 95% being singletons. Naive CD8 cells comprised CD45RO-negative, CCR7-positively selected cells, excluding terminally differentiated effector memory CD45RA+ cells. The source material was naive CD8+ T cells sorted from blood. The rearrangement uses TRBV27 and TRBJ2-7, with D uncertain. The receptor was derived from a man younger than 35 in good health. The CDR3 spells CASSLSGPRNEQYF. The CDR3 nucleotides are TGTGCCAGCAGTTTATCAGGACCGCGGAACGAGCAGTACTTC.